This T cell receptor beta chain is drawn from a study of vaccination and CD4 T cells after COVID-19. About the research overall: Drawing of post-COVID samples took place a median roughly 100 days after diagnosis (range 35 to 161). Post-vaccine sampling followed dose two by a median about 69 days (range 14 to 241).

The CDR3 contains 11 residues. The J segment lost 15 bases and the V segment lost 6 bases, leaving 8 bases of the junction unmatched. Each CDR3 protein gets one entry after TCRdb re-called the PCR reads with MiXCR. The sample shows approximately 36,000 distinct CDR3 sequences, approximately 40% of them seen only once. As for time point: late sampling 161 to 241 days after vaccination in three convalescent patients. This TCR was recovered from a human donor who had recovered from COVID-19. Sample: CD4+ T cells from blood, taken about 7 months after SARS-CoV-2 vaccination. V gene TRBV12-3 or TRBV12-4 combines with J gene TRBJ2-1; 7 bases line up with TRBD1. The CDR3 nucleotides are TGTGCCAGCAGGTTAAAGGGGGCAGGGTTCTTC. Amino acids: CASRLKGAGFF.